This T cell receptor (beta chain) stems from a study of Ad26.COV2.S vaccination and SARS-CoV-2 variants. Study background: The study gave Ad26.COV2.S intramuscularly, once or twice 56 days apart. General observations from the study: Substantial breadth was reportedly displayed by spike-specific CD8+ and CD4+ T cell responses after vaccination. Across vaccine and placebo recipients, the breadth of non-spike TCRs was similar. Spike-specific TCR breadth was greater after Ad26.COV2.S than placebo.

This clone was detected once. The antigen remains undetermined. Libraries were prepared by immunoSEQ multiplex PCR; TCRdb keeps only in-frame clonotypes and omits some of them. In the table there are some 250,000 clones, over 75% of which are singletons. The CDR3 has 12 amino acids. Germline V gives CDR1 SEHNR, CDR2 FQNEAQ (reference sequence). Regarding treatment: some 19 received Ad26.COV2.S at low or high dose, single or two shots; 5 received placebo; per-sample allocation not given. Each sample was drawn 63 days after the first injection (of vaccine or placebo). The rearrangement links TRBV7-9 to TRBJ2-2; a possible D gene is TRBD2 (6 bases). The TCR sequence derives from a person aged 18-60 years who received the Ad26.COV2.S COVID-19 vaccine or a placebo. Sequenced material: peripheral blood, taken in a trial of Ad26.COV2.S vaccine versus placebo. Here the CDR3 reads CVAGRESGELFF. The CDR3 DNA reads TGTGTTGCCGGCCGGGAGAGTGGGGAGCTGTTTTTT.